The 29 T cell receptor beta chains below all came from one sample that was sequenced in a study of T cell clonotyping in hematopoietic cell transplantation. Profiled with immunoSEQ multiplex PCR; TCRdb holds only in-frame clones, not every one. This sample has roughly 11,000 clones, with 75% to 95% found just once. Input material: peripheral blood mononuclear cells. The source is a woman in her 50s in good health. Some clones in this sample may be carry-over from other donors' samples.

The rearrangement joins TRBV10-3 to TRBJ2-3; D gene unclear. The CDR3 is 18 residues long. V gave up 2 bases and J gave up 0 bases, with 18 bases separating them. The germline V gene has CDR1 ENHRY and CDR2 SYGVKD. The CDR3 nucleotides read TGTGCCATCAGTGAGGCTCTACACGAATCCCCCAGCACAGATACGCAGTATTTT. Translated: CAISEALHESPSTDTQYF.

The chain couples TRBV5-5 to TRBJ1-2, with 7 bases identical to TRBD1. CDR1 is SGHKS and CDR2 is YYEKEE in the germline V gene (reference sequence). V lost 1 base, J lost 3 bases, and 6 bases stayed unmatched. The CDR3 totals 15 residues. In DNA, the CDR3 is TGTGCCAGCAGCTTGCGGCAGGGGGAGGACTATGGCTACACCTTC. Amino acid sequence: CASSLRQGEDYGYTF.

The V and J genes are TRBV18 and TRBJ1-2; D uncertain. V shed 4 bases and J shed 7 bases, with 10 bases lying between them. The CDR3 covers 12 residues. From germline, CDR1 is KGHSH and CDR2 LQKENI. The CDR3 DNA follows: TGTGCCAGCTCACTAGGTAGACTTGGCTACACCTTC. This encodes CASSLGRLGYTF.

CDR3 nucleotides: TGTGCCTGGATGGGCAGCTACAACTATGGCTACACCTTC. Translated: CAWMGSYNYGYTF. J is TRBJ1-2 and V is TRBV30, with D uncertain. The CDR3 is 13 residues long. Trimming cost V 4 bases and J 2 bases, with 11 bases left between them. Germline V lookup: CDR1 GTSNPN, CDR2 SVGIG (reference sequence).

This clone is a singleton in its sample. The genes are TRBV9 and TRBJ2-2; perhaps TRBD1 as D (5 bases). CDR1 is SGDLS, CDR2 YYNGEE, per germline. V lost 0 bases and J lost 0, with 9 bases in between. The CDR3 has 16 residues. This CDR3 reads CASSVDRTTNTGELFF. The CDR3 DNA reads TGTGCCAGCAGCGTAGACAGGACCACGAACACCGGGGAGCTGTTTTTT.

The J gene is TRBJ1-5, the V gene TRBV11-2; D is unclear. Germline CDR1 and CDR2: SGHAT and FQNNGV. The V gene lost 2 bases and the J gene lost 6 bases, with 11 bases spanning the gap. The CDR3 runs 14 residues. The CDR3 sequence: CASSLSVPGQPQHF. The CDR3 DNA reads as TGTGCCAGCAGCTTATCCGTCCCGGGTCAGCCCCAGCATTTT.

The chain employs TRBV6-6 and TRBJ2-5; a weak D match, TRBD2 (5 bases). Germline V gene data show CDR1 as MNHNY and CDR2 as SVGAGI (reference sequence). V lost 0 bases and J lost 4, with 9 bases in between. This CDR3 spans 14 amino acids. In nucleotides, the CDR3 is TGTGCCAGCAGTTACTCGACGGGGATAGAGACCCAGTACTTC. The encoded protein is CASSYSTGIETQYF.

The rearrangement uses TRBV7-2 and TRBJ1-6; TRBD1 aligns across 7 bases. Trimming took 5 bases from V and 12 from J; bases not matched to a gene: 7. The germline V gene encodes CDR1 SGHTA and CDR2 FQGNSA. The CDR3 runs 13 residues. The CDR3 loop is CASSPHNRGPLHF. The CDR3 DNA sequence: TGTGCCAGCAGCCCTCATAACAGGGGACCCCTCCACTTT.

V and J are TRBV2 and TRBJ1-5, with 8 bases lining up with TRBD1. Germline V gene sequence: CDR1 SNHLY, CDR2 FYNNEI. Trimming at V came to 0 bases and at J to 9 bases, leaving 4 bases not matched to a gene. The CDR3 is 14 amino acids. The CDR3 sequence is CASSEARTGPPQHF. CDR3 sequence (DNA): TGTGCCAGCAGTGAAGCGCGGACAGGGCCGCCCCAGCATTTT.

V is TRBV5-1 and J is TRBJ2-2; TRBD1 matches 9 bases. Per the germline V gene, CDR1 is SGHRS and CDR2 is YFSETQ. The V gene end was trimmed by 4 bases and the J gene end by 7 bases; junction bases not matched to a gene: 17. The CDR3 totals 18 residues. The CDR3 here is CASSIGDRDRVSLGELFF. The DNA of the CDR3 is TGCGCCAGCAGCATTGGAGACCGGGACAGGGTTTCTCTCGGGGAGCTGTTTTTT.

This chain uses TRBV7-2 with TRBJ1-2; D is unresolved. From germline, CDR1 is SGHTA and CDR2 FQGNSA. This CDR3 spans 13 amino acids. Trimming left V 4 bases short and J 0 bases short, with 6 bases between. CDR3 in amino acids: CASSSDTNYGYTF. The CDR3 bases are TGTGCCAGCAGCTCCGATACTAACTATGGCTACACCTTC. The whole variable domain, filled in from reference TRBV7-2 and TRBJ1-2, reads GAGVSQSPSNKVTEKGKDVELRCDPISGHTALYWYRQSLGQGLEFLIYFQGNSAPDKSGLPSDRFSAERTGGSVSTLTIQRTQQEDSAVYLCASSSDTNYGYTFGSGTRLTVV.

This clone is a singleton in its sample. V gene TRBV7-9 combines with J gene TRBJ1-4, with 7 bases matching TRBD1. Trimming at V came to 6 bases and at J to 7 bases, leaving 11 bases not matched to a gene. CDR3 size: 15 residues. The V gene's germline CDR1 is SEHNR and CDR2 FQNEAQ (reference sequence). Here the CDR3 reads CASSHTTGVGEKLFF. The CDR3 region has the DNA TGTGCCAGCAGTCACACCACAGGGGTGGGTGAAAAACTGTTTTTT.

The chain couples TRBV9 to TRBJ2-1, with a weak D call TRBD2 (6 bases). The CDR3 is 13 amino acids. The germline CDR1 and CDR2 sequences are SGDLS and YYNGEE. Trimming left V 2 bases short and J 4 bases short, with 7 bases between. The CDR3 region has the DNA TGTGCCAGCAGCGTGCGGGGTTACAATGAGCAGTTCTTC. Protein product: CASSVRGYNEQFF.

The rearrangement joins TRBV28 to TRBJ1-1; a possible D gene is TRBD1 (5 bases). Between the trimmed V and J ends, which lost 4 bases and 4 bases, there was a span of 16 bases. CDR1 and CDR2 from the germline V gene are MDHEN and SYDVKM. The CDR3 totals 15 residues. DNA of the CDR3: TGTGCCAGCAGTTCCACAACTCGGGGGACCACTGAAGCTTTCTTT. It codes for CASSSTTRGTTEAFF.

The J gene is TRBJ1-5, the V gene TRBV5-1, with D possibly being TRBD1 (6 bases). V lost 4 bases and J 5 bases, leaving 13 bases between the germline ends. CDR3 length equals 14 residues. The germline CDR1 and CDR2 sequences are SGHRS and YFSETQ. DNA of the CDR3: TGCGCCAGCAGCCTAGGACAGAACGATCAGCCCCAGCATTTT. Translated, it gives CASSLGQNDQPQHF. The full variable domain, completed using reference TRBV5-1 and TRBJ1-5, is KAGVTQTPRYLIKTRGQQVTLSCSPISGHRSVSWYQQTPGQGLQFLFEYFSETQRNKGNFPGRFSGRQFSNSRSEMNVSTLELGDSALYLCASSLGQNDQPQHFGDGTRLSIL.

The V and J genes are TRBV19 and TRBJ1-1; 11 bases map to TRBD1. Per germline, CDR1 LNHDA and CDR2 SQIVND (reference sequence). Germline trimming cut 5 bases from V and 6 bases from J; bases unmatched to any gene: 5. This CDR3 is built from 14 residues. In DNA, the CDR3 is TGTGCCAGTAGTGCGGACAGGGGGCGTTCTGAAGCTTTCTTT. It specifies CASSADRGRSEAFF.

The chain employs TRBV5-1 and TRBJ2-1; 7 bases line up with TRBD2. The ends lost 4 bases at V and 2 bases at J; junction bases unmatched: 3. Germline CDR1 and CDR2: SGHRS and YFSETQ. The length of the CDR3 is 14 residues. The CDR3 loop reads CASSAAGAYNEQFF. The CDR3 nucleotides read TGCGCCAGCAGCGCGGCGGGGGCCTACAATGAGCAGTTCTTC.

This clone was counted only a few times. This rearrangement joins TRBV29-1 to TRBJ2-1; 14 nucleotides line up with TRBD2. Germline assignment: CDR1 SQVTM and CDR2 ANQGSEA. This CDR3 is built from 16 residues. With V trimmed by 2 bases and J by 3 bases, 3 bases remained unmatched. Here the CDR3 reads CSVEKGTSGSYNEQFF. The CDR3 bases are TGCAGCGTTGAAAAAGGGACTAGCGGGAGCTACAATGAGCAGTTCTTC.

The count of this clone is one. The chain uses TRBV27 and TRBJ1-5; 8 nucleotides agree with TRBD1. The CDR3 is made up of 21 amino acids. CDR1 MNHEY and CDR2 SMNVEV come from the germline V gene (reference sequence). The J segment lost 0 bases and the V segment lost 0 bases, leaving 16 bases of the junction unmatched. The chain's CDR3 is CASSLSQRQGLSENSNQPQHF. CDR3 bases: TGTGCCAGCAGTTTATCGCAGCGACAGGGGTTATCGGAAAATAGCAATCAGCCCCAGCATTTT.

In this sample, this clone turned up a few times. The V gene is TRBV5-4, the J gene TRBJ2-6; no firm D call. The CDR3 has 15 amino acids. Trimming took off 0 bases at V and 4 bases at J, with 8 bases between the two ends. Germline CDR1 is SGHNT and CDR2 is YYREEE (reference sequence). CDR3: CASSLGPEGANVLTF. CDR3 sequence (DNA): TGTGCCAGCAGCTTGGGACCGGAGGGGGCCAACGTCCTGACTTTC.

The chain combines TRBV2 with TRBJ2-7; 7 bases agree with TRBD2. J lost 2 bases, V lost 4 bases, and 11 bases had no gene match. CDR3 size: 16 residues. Germline CDR1 reads SNHLY; CDR2 reads FYNNEI. CDR3 loop: CASSAPRSAGTYEQYF. The CDR3, as DNA: TGTGCCAGCAGTGCCCCCAGGTCAGCGGGGACCTACGAGCAGTACTTC.

The genes are TRBV4-2 and TRBJ1-4; no definite D call. CDR1 and CDR2 from the germline V gene are LGHNA and YNFKEQ. Trimming pared 3 bases from V and 7 bases from J, leaving 12 bases between. CDR3 length equals 14 residues. This CDR3 is CASSHRSEGEKLFF. The DNA for the CDR3 is TGTGCCAGCAGCCATCGAAGTGAAGGTGAAAAACTGTTTTTT.

A single count supports this clone. The V and J genes are TRBV6-5 and TRBJ1-2, with TRBD1 matching over 7 bases. There are 14 residues in the CDR3. With 5 bases clipped from V and 4 bases from J, the junction kept 7 bases outside the gene matches. CDR1 and CDR2 (germline): MNHEY, SVGAGI. CDR3 in DNA: TGTGCCAGCAGTCCGGGACAGTTAACCTATGGCTACACCTTC. Residues: CASSPGQLTYGYTF.

The rearrangement joins TRBV5-1 to TRBJ1-5, with D perhaps matching TRBD1 (5 bases). The CDR3 has 15 amino acids. Germline V gives CDR1 SGHRS, CDR2 YFSETQ. The germline V and J ends were trimmed by 0 bases and 5 bases, with 12 bases remaining between them. CDR3 in amino acids: CASSLVAGPDQPQHF. CDR3 nucleotide sequence: TGCGCCAGCAGCTTGGTTGCAGGGCCAGATCAGCCCCAGCATTTT. The entire variable domain, with the rest obtained from reference TRBV5-1 and TRBJ1-5, is as follows: KAGVTQTPRYLIKTRGQQVTLSCSPISGHRSVSWYQQTPGQGLQFLFEYFSETQRNKGNFPGRFSGRQFSNSRSEMNVSTLELGDSALYLCASSLVAGPDQPQHFGDGTRLSIL.

The CDR3 spells CASSADSSQETQYF. CDR3 sequence (DNA): TGTGCCAGTAGTGCCGATTCATCCCAAGAGACCCAGTACTTC. The genes are TRBV19 and TRBJ2-5; no definite D call. Trimming stripped 5 bases from V and 1 base from J, with 11 bases between. This CDR3 has 14 residues. Germline assignment: CDR1 LNHDA and CDR2 SQIVND (reference sequence).

The chain carries TRBV30 and TRBJ2-5; D remains unclear. The CDR3 loop spans 12 amino acids. Per the germline V gene, CDR1 is GTSNPN and CDR2 is SVGIG (reference sequence). The V gene lost 0 bases and the J gene lost 10 bases, with 12 bases spanning the gap. Here the CDR3 reads CAWSVMANIQYF. The CDR3 coding sequence is TGTGCCTGGAGTGTAATGGCTAACATCCAGTACTTC.

The chain joins TRBV28 to TRBJ2-7; TRBD2 agrees at 10 bases. Germline V lookup: CDR1 MDHEN, CDR2 SYDVKM. Trimming removed 5 bases from V and 0 bases from J; junction bases left unmatched: 19. This CDR3 is 20 amino acids long. The CDR3 spells CASSPPGLVAGGWNSYEQYF. CDR3 in DNA: TGTGCCAGCAGTCCCCCGGGTTTAGTAGCGGGGGGCTGGAACTCCTACGAGCAGTACTTC.

The V and J genes are TRBV7-2 and TRBJ2-7, with 9 bases fitting TRBD1. The CDR3 totals 15 residues. Germline values: CDR1 SGHTA, CDR2 FQGNSA. J lost 3 bases, V lost 0 bases, and 3 bases had no gene match. The CDR3 reads CASSLAGQGLYEQYF. In DNA, the CDR3 is TGTGCCAGCAGCTTAGCGGGACAGGGCCTCTACGAGCAGTACTTC.

The rearrangement joins TRBV10-3 to TRBJ2-7, with D perhaps TRBD1 (5 bases). Trimming removed 3 bases from V and 2 bases from J, with 11 bases in between. Germline V gene sequence: CDR1 ENHRY, CDR2 SYGVKD. The CDR3 is made up of 14 amino acids. Written as DNA, the CDR3 is TGTGCCATCAGTGAAGACAGACGGACCTACGAGCAGTACTTC. This encodes CAISEDRRTYEQYF.